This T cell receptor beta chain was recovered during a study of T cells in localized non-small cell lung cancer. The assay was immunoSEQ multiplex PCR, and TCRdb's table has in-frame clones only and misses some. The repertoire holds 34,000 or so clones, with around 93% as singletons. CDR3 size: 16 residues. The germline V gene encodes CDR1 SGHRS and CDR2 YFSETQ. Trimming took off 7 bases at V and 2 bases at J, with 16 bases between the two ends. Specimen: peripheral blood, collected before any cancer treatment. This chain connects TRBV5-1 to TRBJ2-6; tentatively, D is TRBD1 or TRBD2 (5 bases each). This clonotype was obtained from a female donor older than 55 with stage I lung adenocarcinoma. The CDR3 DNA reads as TGCGCCAGCGGGACCGCATTGAGCCCTGGGGCCAACGTCCTGACTTTC. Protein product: CASGTALSPGANVLTF.